This T cell receptor (beta chain) was found in a study of T cell responses to AZD1222 COVID-19 vaccine (dated by TCRdb to the early 2020s). Broadly, across the study: TCR sequencing covered over 230 trial participants: 207 given two doses of AZD1222 and 26 given two doses of MenACWY control vaccine. Enrollment into the trials was organized by age into subgroups of 18-55, 56-69 and 70-plus years, and those subgroups contained about 160, 30 and 59 TCR-sequenced participants, respectively.

The CDR3 regions of human TCRbeta chains were analyzed by immunosequencing. As for how the authors treated the data: TCRs in the repertoires were matched against a reference library of SARS-CoV-2-specific TCRs that had been generated with the MIRA antigen-specificity platform. Breadth meant the fraction of unique TCRs that were SARS-CoV-2-associated, whereas depth meant the fraction of total T cells that were SARS-CoV-2-associated. Using the MIRA data, every spike-specific TCR was mapped to the spike region that the TCR reacted to and assigned to either a CD4 or a CD8 class. Log10-transformed breadth and depth values were compared by one-way ANOVA with Sidak's multiple comparisons tests. The source is immuneACCESS, and TCRdb retained only in-frame sequences with V and J called. Part of the clones is not carried over; for the studies checked, unresolved V genes explain less than half of this, and the remainder is unexplained. V and J calls and clone size follow that table, whereas D and trimming were derived from the DNA. This sample holds around 80,000 clones; approximately 85% were observed only once. Around 9.3% of the sample is held by the ten biggest clonotypes.

With respect to this clone: Its antigen is still unknown. The sample holds no much larger clone one base away, and base qualities are not on file.

Sequences MNHEY (CDR1) and SVGAGI (CDR2) are obtained from the germline V gene. V is pruned by 6 bases and J by 5 bases, leaving 7 bases of the junction without a gene match. The CDR3 sequence holds 14 residues, the cysteine and phenylalanine included. Only the CDR3 DNA is retained, 42 bases long and in frame from the first base. The time point label, as the study defines it: about 28 days (+/-7) after the second vaccine dose. AZD1222 recipients with second doses at about 4 weeks or about 12 weeks were pooled, because spike-specific TCR depth and breadth did not differ between schedules. Vaccinee samples were obtained from the UK trials COV001 and COV002, which included a single-blind randomized controlled phase 2/3 trial of AZD1222 (ChAdOx1 nCoV-19) in healthy adults. Trial participant PBMC samples were collected at day 0 and day 28 after the second dose for TCRbeta chain sequencing. Results the study describes overall, beyond this receptor: The vaccine-associated CD4 TCRs covered the entire spike protein, and the dominant responses fell in regions 160-218 and 743-854. The 56-69-year group was small, and its depth increase did not reach significance, likely because of low power. After two AZD1222 doses, spike-specific TCR breadth and depth were significantly higher than at day 0 and than in MenACWY recipients. Nearly half of unique spike-specific TCRs reportedly recognized epitopes outside regions mutated in the B.1.351 and B.1.1.7 variants. Most participants were white British and females outnumbered males, and the authors suggested that clonal diversity may have been underestimated. Conclusions about previously exposed vaccinees are limited, since just five or six AZD1222 recipients were seropositive for SARS-CoV-2 at baseline. Because no day 14 peak-response samples were available, repertoires were characterized only after the peak T cell response.

This sequence originates from an adult who received the AZD1222 COVID-19 vaccine. The chain is encoded by TRBV6-5 joined to TRBJ2-3, and 8 bases in between align with TRBD2. Here the sequenced sample was peripheral blood, taken 28 days after the second AZD1222 dose. The CDR3 in this case is CASSPGLAVDTQYF. The DNA reads TGTGCCAGCAGCCCCGGACTAGCTGTAGATACGCAGTATTTT.